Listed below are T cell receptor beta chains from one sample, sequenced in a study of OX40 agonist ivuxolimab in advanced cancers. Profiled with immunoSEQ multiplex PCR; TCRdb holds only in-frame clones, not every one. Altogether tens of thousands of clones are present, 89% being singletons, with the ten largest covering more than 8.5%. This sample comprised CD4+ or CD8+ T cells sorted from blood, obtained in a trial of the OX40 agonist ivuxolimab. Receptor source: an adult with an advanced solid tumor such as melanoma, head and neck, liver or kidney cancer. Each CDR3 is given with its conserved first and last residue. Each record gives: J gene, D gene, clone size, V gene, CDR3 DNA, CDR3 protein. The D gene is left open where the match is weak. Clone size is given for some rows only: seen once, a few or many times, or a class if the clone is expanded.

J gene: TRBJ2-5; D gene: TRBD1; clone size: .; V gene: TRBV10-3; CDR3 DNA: TGTGCCATCAGAAGCGACAGGGGGAAGACCCAGTACTTC; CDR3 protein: CAIRSDRGKTQYF
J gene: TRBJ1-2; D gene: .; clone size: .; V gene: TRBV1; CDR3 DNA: TGCACCAGCAGCCCAAGAACGCGGTTCTATGGCTACACCTTC; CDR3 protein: CTSSPRTRFYGYTF
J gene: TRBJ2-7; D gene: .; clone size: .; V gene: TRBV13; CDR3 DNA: TGTGCCAGCTCCCCGGACGGGAACTCCTACGAGCAGTACTTC; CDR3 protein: CASSPDGNSYEQYF
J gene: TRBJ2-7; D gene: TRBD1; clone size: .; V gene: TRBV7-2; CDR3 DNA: TGTGCCAGCAGCCCCCGGGACAGGGCGGCCTACGAGCAGTACTTC; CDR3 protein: CASSPRDRAAYEQYF
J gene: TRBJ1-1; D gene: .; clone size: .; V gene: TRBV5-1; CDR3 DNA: TGCGCCAGCAGCTCCTGGGGGATGAACACTGAAGCTTTCTTT; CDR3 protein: CASSSWGMNTEAFF
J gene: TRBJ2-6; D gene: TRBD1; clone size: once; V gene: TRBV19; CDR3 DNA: TGTGCCAGTAGTCCTGGGACAGGCCCTGGAGCCAACGTCCTGACTTTC; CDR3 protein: CASSPGTGPGANVLTF
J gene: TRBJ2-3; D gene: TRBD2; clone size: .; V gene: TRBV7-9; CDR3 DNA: TGTGCCAGCAGCTATGAACTAGCGACAGATACGCAGTATTTT; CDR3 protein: CASSYELATDTQYF
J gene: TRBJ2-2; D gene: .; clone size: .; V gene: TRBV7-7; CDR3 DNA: TGTGCTAGCCTGGCAAACACCGGGGAGCTGTTTTTT; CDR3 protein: CASLANTGELFF
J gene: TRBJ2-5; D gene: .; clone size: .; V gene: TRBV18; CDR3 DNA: TGTGCCAGCTCACCACCGCGGGGACCGGAGACCCAGTACTTC; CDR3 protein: CASSPPRGPETQYF
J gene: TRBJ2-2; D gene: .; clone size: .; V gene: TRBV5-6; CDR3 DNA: TGTGCCAGCAGCTTGGCCGGCGGCTCGAACACCGGGGAGCTGTTTTTT; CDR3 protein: CASSLAGGSNTGELFF
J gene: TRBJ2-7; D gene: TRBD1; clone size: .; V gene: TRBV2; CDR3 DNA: TGTGCCAGCAGGAGGTGGACAGGGAACGAGCAGTACTTC; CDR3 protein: CASRRWTGNEQYF
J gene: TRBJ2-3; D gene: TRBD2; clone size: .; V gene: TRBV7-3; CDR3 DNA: TGTGCCAGCAGCCCCCTAGGTGGGGGGGGCACAGATACGCAGTATTTT; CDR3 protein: CASSPLGGGGTDTQYF
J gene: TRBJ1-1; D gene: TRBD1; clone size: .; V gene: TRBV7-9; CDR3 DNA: TGTGCCAGCAGAGCGACAGGGGAGGTCGCTGAAGCTTTCTTT; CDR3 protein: CASRATGEVAEAFF
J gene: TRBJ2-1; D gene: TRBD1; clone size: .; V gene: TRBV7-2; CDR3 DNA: TGTGCCAGCAGCCCGGACAGGGGATTCTACAATGAGCAGTTCTTC; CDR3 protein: CASSPDRGFYNEQFF
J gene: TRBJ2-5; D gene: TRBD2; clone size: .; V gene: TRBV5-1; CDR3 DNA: TGCGCCAGCAGCTTACTAGGACTAGCGGGAGAGGAGACCCAGTACTTC; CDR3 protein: CASSLLGLAGEETQYF
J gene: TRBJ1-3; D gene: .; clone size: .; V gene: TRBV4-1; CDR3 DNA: TGCGCCAGCAGCCTATCCCGAGGGGGGGCAGCTGGAAACACCATATATTTT; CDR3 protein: CASSLSRGGAAGNTIYF
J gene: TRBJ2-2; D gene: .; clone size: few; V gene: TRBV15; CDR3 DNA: TGTGCCACCAGCAGAGATTCACGTCACAGGTCGAACACCGGGGAGCTGTTTTTT; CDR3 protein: CATSRDSRHRSNTGELFF
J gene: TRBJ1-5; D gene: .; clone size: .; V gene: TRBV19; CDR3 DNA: TGTGCCAGTAGTGCCCCTCTAAGGCCCCAGCATTTT; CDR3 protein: CASSAPLRPQHF
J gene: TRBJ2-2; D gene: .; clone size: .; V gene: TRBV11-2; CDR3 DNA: TGTGCCAGCAGCTCTCGATTTAGGCGCCGGGACACCGGGGAGCTGTTTTTT; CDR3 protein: CASSSRFRRRDTGELFF
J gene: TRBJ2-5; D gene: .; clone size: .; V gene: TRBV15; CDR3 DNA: TGTGCCACCAGCAGAGATGGGGCAGAGACCCAGTACTTC; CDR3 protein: CATSRDGAETQYF
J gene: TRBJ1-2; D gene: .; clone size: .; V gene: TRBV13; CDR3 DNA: TGTGCCAGCAGCTTAGTCGGAGGGGCCCCGAACTATGGCTACACCTTC; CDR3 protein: CASSLVGGAPNYGYTF
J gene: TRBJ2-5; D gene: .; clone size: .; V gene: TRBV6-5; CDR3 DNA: TGTGCCAGCAGATTCGGACAGCCGTACCAAGAGACCCAGTACTTC; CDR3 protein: CASRFGQPYQETQYF
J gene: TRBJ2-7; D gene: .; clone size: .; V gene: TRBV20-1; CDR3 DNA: TGCAGTGCTATAAAGGGATACGAGCAGTACTTC; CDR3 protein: CSAIKGYEQYF
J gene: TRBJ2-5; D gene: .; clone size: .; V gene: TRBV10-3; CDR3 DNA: TGTGCCATCAGTTTCAGCCTCCGGGACACCAATTTGGGGGGGACCCAGTACTTC; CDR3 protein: CAISFSLRDTNLGGTQYF
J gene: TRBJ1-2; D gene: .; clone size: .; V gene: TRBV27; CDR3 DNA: TGTGCCAGCAGTCGCGGGGGGTCCGGGAGCGGCTACACCTTC; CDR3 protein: CASSRGGSGSGYTF
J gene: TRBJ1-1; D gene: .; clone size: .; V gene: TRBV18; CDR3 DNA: TGTGCCAGCTCACCAACGATTGTTAGGACCGGCCTGGGCACTGAAGCTTTCTTT; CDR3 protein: CASSPTIVRTGLGTEAFF
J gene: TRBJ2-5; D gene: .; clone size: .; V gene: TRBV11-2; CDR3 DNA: TGTGCCAGCAGCTTAGTCGAGACCCAGTACTTC; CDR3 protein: CASSLVETQYF
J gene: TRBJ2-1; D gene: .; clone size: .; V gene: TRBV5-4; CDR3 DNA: TGTGCCAGCAGCTTTGGCGGGGTACAGGGTAATAGTGGTGAGCAGTTCTTC; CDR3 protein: CASSFGGVQGNSGEQFF
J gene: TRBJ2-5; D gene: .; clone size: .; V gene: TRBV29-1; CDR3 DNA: TGCAGCGTTGACGGCGGCCCGGGGACCCAGTACTTC; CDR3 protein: CSVDGGPGTQYF
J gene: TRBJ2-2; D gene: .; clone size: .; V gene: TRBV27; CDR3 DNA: TGTGCCAGCAACGCCCGGGGGGCGCCTTACACCGGGGAGCTGTTTTTT; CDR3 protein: CASNARGAPYTGELFF
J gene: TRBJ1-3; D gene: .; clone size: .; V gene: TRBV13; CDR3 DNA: TGTGCCAGCAGCTTAGGGCAAAGCTCTGGAAACACCATATATTTT; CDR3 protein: CASSLGQSSGNTIYF
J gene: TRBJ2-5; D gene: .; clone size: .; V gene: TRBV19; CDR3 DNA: TGTGCCAGTAGCTGGGCCAGCCAAGAGACCCAGTACTTC; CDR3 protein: CASSWASQETQYF
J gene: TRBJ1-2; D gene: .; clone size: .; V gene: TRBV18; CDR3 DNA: TGTGCCAGCTCATTGGATCAGGGGGGCTACACCTTC; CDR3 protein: CASSLDQGGYTF
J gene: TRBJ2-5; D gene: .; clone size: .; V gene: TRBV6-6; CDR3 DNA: TGTGCCAGCAGTTACCGACACACCTTGGAGACCCAGTACTTC; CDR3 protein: CASSYRHTLETQYF
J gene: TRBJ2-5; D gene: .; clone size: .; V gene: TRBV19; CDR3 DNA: TGTGCCAGTAGTATCCGGACTCTCCAAGAGACCCAGTACTTC; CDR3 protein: CASSIRTLQETQYF
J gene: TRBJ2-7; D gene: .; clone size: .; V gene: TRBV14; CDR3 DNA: TGTGCCAGCAGCGGAGGGCGGGGGCCGTCCTACGAGCAGTACTTC; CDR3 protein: CASSGGRGPSYEQYF
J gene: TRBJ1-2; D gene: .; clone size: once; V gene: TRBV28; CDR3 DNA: TGTGCCAGCAGTCCTCGTGGACTATCGGGACACCCTTCGGGCTATGGCTACACCTTC; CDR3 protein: CASSPRGLSGHPSGYGYTF
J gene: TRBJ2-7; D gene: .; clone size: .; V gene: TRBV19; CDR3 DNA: TGTGCCAGTAGTTACGGGGGGCTCTCCTACGAGCAGTACTTC; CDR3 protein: CASSYGGLSYEQYF
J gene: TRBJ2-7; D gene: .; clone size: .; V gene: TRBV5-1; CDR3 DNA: TGCGCCAGCAGCTTGGTGGGGGGCGAGCAGTACTTC; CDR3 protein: CASSLVGGEQYF
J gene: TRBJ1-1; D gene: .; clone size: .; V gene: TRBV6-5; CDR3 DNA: TGTGCCAGCAGCTTTTGGGGGGACACTGAAGCTTTCTTT; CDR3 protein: CASSFWGDTEAFF
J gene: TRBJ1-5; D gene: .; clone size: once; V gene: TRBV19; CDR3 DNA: TGTGCCAGTAGTATACTCGACGTGATTACCCAACCCCAGCATTTT; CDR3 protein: CASSILDVITQPQHF
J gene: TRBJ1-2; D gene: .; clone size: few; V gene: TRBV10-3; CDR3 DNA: TGTGCCATCAGTGAGTTCACAGGCGTAGGTGGCTACACCTTC; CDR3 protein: CAISEFTGVGGYTF
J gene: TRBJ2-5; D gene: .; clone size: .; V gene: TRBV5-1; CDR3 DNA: TGCGCCAGCAGCTTGGCCGCTGTGGCCGCTGTAGAGACCCAGTACTTC; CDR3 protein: CASSLAAVAAVETQYF
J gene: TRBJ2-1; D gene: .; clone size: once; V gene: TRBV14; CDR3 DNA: TGTGCCAGCAGCCAAGATAGGAGGTTTGAGCAGTTCTTC; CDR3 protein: CASSQDRRFEQFF
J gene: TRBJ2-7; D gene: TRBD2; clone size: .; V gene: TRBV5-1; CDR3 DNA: TGCGCCAGCAGCTTTTTAGCGGGAGGGGTCTACGAGCAGTACTTC; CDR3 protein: CASSFLAGGVYEQYF
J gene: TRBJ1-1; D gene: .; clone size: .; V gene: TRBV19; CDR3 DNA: TGTGCCAGTAGTATACGGGAGGCAACTGAAGCTTTCTTT; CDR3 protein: CASSIREATEAFF
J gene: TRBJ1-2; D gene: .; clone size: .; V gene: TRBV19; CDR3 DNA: TGTGCCAGTAGTATACAGCCTGGCAGGATGCTTAACTATGGCTACACCTTC; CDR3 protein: CASSIQPGRMLNYGYTF
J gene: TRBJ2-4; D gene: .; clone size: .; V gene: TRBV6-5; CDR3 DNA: TGTGCCAGCAGTTATTACTCCGCTGGGGGCAACATTCAGTACTTC; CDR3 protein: CASSYYSAGGNIQYF
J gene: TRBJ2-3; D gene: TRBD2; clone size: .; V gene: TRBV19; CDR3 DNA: TGTGCCAGTAGGAAGCGGGAAGGGACAGATACGCAGTATTTT; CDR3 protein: CASRKREGTDTQYF
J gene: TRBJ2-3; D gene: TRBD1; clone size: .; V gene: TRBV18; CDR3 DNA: TGTGCCAGCTCACTGGGAAGAGGGACAGAGAGCGATTTT; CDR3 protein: CASSLGRGTESDF
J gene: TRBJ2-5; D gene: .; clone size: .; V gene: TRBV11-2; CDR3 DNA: TGTGCCAGCAGCCCGGGGAGGAGCCGAGGGGAGACCCAGTACTTC; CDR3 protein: CASSPGRSRGETQYF
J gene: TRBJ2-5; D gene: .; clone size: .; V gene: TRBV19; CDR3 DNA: TGTGCCAGTAGTAGCACTCCTCGAGGGCCGGGGGAGACCCAGTACTTC; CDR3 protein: CASSSTPRGPGETQYF
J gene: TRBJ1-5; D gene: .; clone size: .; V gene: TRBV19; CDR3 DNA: TGTGCCAGTAGTATATCCGGGGAGCGTCGTCAGCCCCAGCATTTT; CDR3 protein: CASSISGERRQPQHF